These 22 T cell receptor beta chains came from one sample sequenced in a study of shared clonotypes between healthy human individuals. Naive CD8 cells, CD45RO-negative and positively selected for CCR7, excluded terminally differentiated effector memory CD45RA+ cells. Measured with immunoSEQ multiplex PCR; TCRdb has only the in-frame clones, and not every one. The sample records hundreds of thousands of clones, 85% to 95% being singletons. The sample consisted of naive CD8+ T cells sorted from blood. The source is a woman in her 30s in good health.

The V call is TRBV18, the J call TRBJ1-4; TRBD1 aligns across 9 bases. The CDR3 contains 14 residues. Trimming took 3 bases from V and 8 from J; bases not matched to a gene: 4. CDR1 and CDR2 (germline): KGHSH, LQKENI. The CDR3 DNA reads TGTGCCAGCTCACCCCGGGACAGGGTAGAAAAACTGTTTTTT. Translated: CASSPRDRVEKLFF.

This clone was found a few times. V and J are TRBV5-4 and TRBJ1-1, with D tentatively TRBD1 (5 bases). In germline, CDR1 is SGHNT, CDR2 YYREEE (reference sequence). This CDR3 has 12 amino acids. V dropped 4 bases and J dropped 1 base, with 5 bases sitting between them. The DNA of the CDR3 is TGTGCCAGCAGCAGGGGGAACACTGAAGCTTTCTTT. This codes for CASSRGNTEAFF.

This sequence joins TRBV7-9 and TRBJ2-7; 8 bases line up with TRBD1. The CDR3 consists of 14 residues. Germline CDR1 and CDR2: SEHNR and FQNEAQ (reference sequence). V was pared by 4 bases and J by 3 bases, with 5 bases of the junction left unmatched. The CDR3 here is CASSSGTGRYEQYF. The CDR3 coding sequence is TGTGCCAGCAGCTCTGGGACAGGTCGCTACGAGCAGTACTTC.

This rearrangement joins TRBV11-2 to TRBJ2-7, with D possibly matching TRBD1 (6 bases). The CDR3 is 16 residues long. CDR1 and CDR2 from the germline V gene are SGHAT and FQNNGV. Between the trimmed V and J ends, which lost 0 bases and 7 bases, there was a span of 19 bases. The DNA for the CDR3 is TGTGCCAGCAGCTTAGATCCACTGGGACAATCAGGGGAGCAGTACTTC. It is translated as CASSLDPLGQSGEQYF.

V is TRBV28 and J is TRBJ1-5; D gene ambiguous. The CDR3 extends over 14 amino acids. Trimming took 5 bases from V and 4 from J, leaving 12 bases between them. Germline-derived CDR1 and CDR2 are MDHEN and SYDVKM. CDR3 residues: CASSLGLANQPQHF. As DNA, the CDR3 is TGTGCCAGCAGTCTTGGACTGGCGAATCAGCCCCAGCATTTT.

J is TRBJ2-1 and V is TRBV28, with D perhaps given as TRBD1 or TRBD2 (6 bases each). V was shortened by 7 bases and J by 8 bases, with 30 bases between the two germline ends. This CDR3 is built from 18 residues. The germline CDR1 and CDR2 sequences are MDHEN and SYDVKM. The CDR3 DNA is TGTGCCAGCACCCAGTCAGTTCTCCTGCGGGGACATCTGGATGAGCAGTTCTTC. Encoded protein: CASTQSVLLRGHLDEQFF.

The gene calls are TRBV2 and TRBJ1-2; 7 nucleotides line up with TRBD1. After removal of 2 bases from V and 7 bases from J, the junction contained 4 bases not matched to a gene. The CDR3 extends over 13 amino acids. Germline loops: CDR1 SNHLY, CDR2 FYNNEI. CDR3: CASSEPYRGGYTF. The CDR3, as DNA: TGTGCCAGCAGTGAACCTTACAGGGGTGGCTACACCTTC. The full variable domain, completed using reference TRBV2 and TRBJ1-2, is EPEVTQTPSHQVTQMGQEVILRCVPISNHLYFYWYRQILGQKVEFLVSFYNNEISEKSEIFDDQFSVERPDGSNFTLKIRSTKLEDSAMYFCASSEPYRGGYTFGSGTRLTVV.

This chain links TRBV7-9 with TRBJ1-2; D remains unclear. V gave up 7 bases and J gave up 3 bases, with 15 bases separating them. The germline gives CDR1 SEHNR, CDR2 FQNEAQ (reference sequence). The CDR3 is 14 residues long. CDR3 coding DNA: TGTGCCAGCACGACTACGGGGTTGTACTATGGCTACACCTTC. Its protein product is CASTTTGLYYGYTF.

The V call is TRBV28, the J call TRBJ2-3; D assignment may be TRBD1 or TRBD2 (6 bases each). The CDR3 is made up of 16 amino acids. Germline V gene data show CDR1 as MDHEN and CDR2 as SYDVKM. The V end lost 0 bases, the J end lost 0 bases, and 10 bases lay between the germline ends. CDR3 sequence reads: CASSLWGGASTDTQYF. For the CDR3, the DNA is TGTGCCAGCAGTTTATGGGGGGGCGCTAGCACAGATACGCAGTATTTT.

The chain employs TRBV19 and TRBJ2-6, with D unresolved. The CDR3 is 18 residues long. Trimming left V 3 bases short and J 0 bases short, with 15 bases between. Looked up from germline, CDR1 is LNHDA and CDR2 is SQIVND (reference sequence). DNA for the CDR3: TGTGCCAGTAGTATTGAGTATACGGAGAGCTCTGGGGCCAACGTCCTGACTTTC. Its protein is CASSIEYTESSGANVLTF.

The chain joins TRBV11-2 to TRBJ2-3, with unresolved D. CDR3 size: 15 residues. V lost 1 base and J 5 bases, leaving 13 bases between the germline ends. Germline V gene data show CDR1 as SGHAT and CDR2 as FQNNGV. The CDR3 bases are TGTGCCAGCAGCTTAGGACTCTTGGTGGGAGATACGCAGTATTTT. Protein: CASSLGLLVGDTQYF.

The chain joins TRBV5-1 to TRBJ1-3; D unresolved. Germline-derived CDR1 and CDR2 are SGHRS and YFSETQ. The V and J ends lost 0 bases and 5 bases respectively, with 12 bases between them. CDR3 length equals 15 residues. CDR3 residues: CASSLEWGVRNTIYF. The CDR3 bases are TGCGCCAGCAGCTTGGAATGGGGTGTTAGAAACACCATATATTTT.

This chain links TRBV27 with TRBJ2-7, with TRBD2 matching over 7 bases. CDR3 length equals 16 residues. Trimming removed 7 bases from V and 5 bases from J; junction bases left unmatched: 17. Germline V gene data show CDR1 as MNHEY and CDR2 as SMNVEV (reference sequence). The CDR3 is CASMDRMGGSLHEQYF. CDR3 nucleotides: TGTGCCAGCATGGATCGGATGGGCGGGAGTCTGCACGAGCAGTACTTC.

This clone appeared once. The J gene is TRBJ2-3, the V gene TRBV19; the match to TRBD2 covers 9 bases. Germline values: CDR1 LNHDA, CDR2 SQIVND (reference sequence). V dropped 4 bases and J dropped 4; count of bases not matched to a gene: 6. The CDR3 spans 15 residues. CDR3 region: CASSTIAGEADTQYF. DNA for the CDR3: TGTGCCAGTAGTACTATAGCGGGAGAGGCAGATACGCAGTATTTT. Complete variable domain (other parts from reference TRBV19 and TRBJ2-3): DGGITQSPKYLFRKEGQNVTLSCEQNLNHDAMYWYRQDPGQGLRLIYYSQIVNDFQKGDIAEGYSVSREKKESFPLTVTSAQKNPTAFYLCASSTIAGEADTQYFGPGTRLTVL.

This clone was picked up one time. V and J are TRBV30 and TRBJ1-5, with no clear D. The CDR3 is 13 amino acids. V was trimmed by 3 bases and J by 4 bases, leaving 10 bases between them. Germline CDR1 and CDR2: GTSNPN and SVGIG (reference sequence). CDR3: CAWSRLGNQPQHF. The CDR3 DNA reads TGTGCCTGGAGCAGATTAGGGAATCAGCCCCAGCATTTT. The whole variable domain, remainder taken from reference TRBV30 and TRBJ1-5, is SQTIHQWPATLVQPVGSPLSLECTVEGTSNPNLYWYRQAAGRGLQLLFYSVGIGQISSEVPQNLSASRPQDRQFILSSKKLLLSDSGFYLCAWSRLGNQPQHFGDGTRLSIL.

The CDR3 reads CASSLRRRGNEQFF. Here the CDR3 DNA reads TGTGCCAGCAGCTTGCGGCGCAGGGGCAATGAGCAGTTCTTC. The chain joins TRBV5-6 to TRBJ2-1; TRBD1 is a possible D gene (6 bases). The CDR3 contains 14 residues. Germline V gene sequence: CDR1 SGHDT, CDR2 YYEEEE. The V end was cut by 1 base, the J end by 6 bases, with 11 bases between.

The CDR3 is CASSFSVPWGTPHEQFF. The DNA for the CDR3 is TGTGCCAGCAGTTTCTCTGTTCCATGGGGCACCCCACATGAGCAGTTCTTC. The V call is TRBV27, the J call TRBJ2-1; possibly TRBD1 for D (5 bases). Trimming stripped 3 bases from V and 8 bases from J, with 23 bases between. CDR3 length: 17 amino acids. Per germline, CDR1 MNHEY and CDR2 SMNVEV (reference sequence).

This chain joins TRBV7-9 and TRBJ1-4; TRBD1 might be the D (5 bases). Per germline, CDR1 SEHNR and CDR2 FQNEAQ (reference sequence). Trimming took off 6 bases at V and 8 bases at J, with 25 bases between the two ends. The CDR3 covers 17 residues. In nucleotides, the CDR3 is TGTGCCAGCAGTCACCGGGCTCGGGGCTCCGGAGGCGAAAAACTGTTTTTT. Translated, it gives CASSHRARGSGGEKLFF.

In regard to this clone: Additional DNA sequences in this sample encode the identical CDR3. The chain links TRBV27 to TRBJ1-1, with no clear D. Germline CDR1 reads MNHEY; CDR2 reads SMNVEV (reference sequence). V lost 1 base and J lost 5, with 8 bases in between. This CDR3 has 13 residues. The CDR3 protein is CASSLFRGTEAFF. CDR3 coding DNA: TGTGCCAGCAGTTTATTTCGTGGAACTGAAGCTTTCTTT.

The V gene is TRBV27, the J gene TRBJ2-1; the D call may be TRBD1 or TRBD2 (5 bases each). V lost 3 bases to trimming and J lost 8 bases, with 11 bases between them. Germline V gives CDR1 MNHEY, CDR2 SMNVEV (reference sequence). This CDR3 contains 13 residues. CDR3 residues: CASSLRGAHEQFF. CDR3 in DNA: TGTGCCAGCAGTTTGAGGGGTGCACATGAGCAGTTCTTC.

This rearrangement joins TRBV5-1 to TRBJ1-1, with D unresolved. This CDR3 is built from 14 residues. V gave up 1 base and J gave up 1 base, with 8 bases separating them. Germline values: CDR1 SGHRS, CDR2 YFSETQ. The CDR3 nucleotides are TGCGCCAGCAGCTTGTCCGGAAGGAACACTGAAGCTTTCTTT. Its translation: CASSLSGRNTEAFF.

This clone was detected once. The V call is TRBV5-5, the J call TRBJ2-1; TRBD1 is a possible D gene (6 bases). Germline CDR1 reads SGHKS; CDR2 reads YYEKEE (reference sequence). CDR3 size: 14 residues. Trimming took 7 bases from V and 4 from J, leaving 15 bases between them. The CDR3 DNA reads as TGTGCCAGCTTGCAGGGGCTAGGGTACAATGAGCAGTTCTTC. Protein sequence: CASLQGLGYNEQFF.